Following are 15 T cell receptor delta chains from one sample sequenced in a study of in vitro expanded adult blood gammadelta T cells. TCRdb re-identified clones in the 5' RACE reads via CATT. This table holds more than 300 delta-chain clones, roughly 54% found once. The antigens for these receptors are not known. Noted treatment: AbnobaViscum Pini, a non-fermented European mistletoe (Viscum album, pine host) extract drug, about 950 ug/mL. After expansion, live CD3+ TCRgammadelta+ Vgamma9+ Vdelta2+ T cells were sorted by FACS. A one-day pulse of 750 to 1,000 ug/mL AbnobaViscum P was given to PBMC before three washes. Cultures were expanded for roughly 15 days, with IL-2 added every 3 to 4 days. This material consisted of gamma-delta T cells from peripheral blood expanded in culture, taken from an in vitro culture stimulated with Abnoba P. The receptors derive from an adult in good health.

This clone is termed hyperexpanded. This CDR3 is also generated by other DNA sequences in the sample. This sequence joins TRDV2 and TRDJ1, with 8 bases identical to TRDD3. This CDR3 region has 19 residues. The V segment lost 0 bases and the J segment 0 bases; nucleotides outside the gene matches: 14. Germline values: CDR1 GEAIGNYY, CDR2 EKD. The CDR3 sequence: CACDTLSGGPAGYTDKLIF. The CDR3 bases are TGTGCCTGTGACACCTTATCTGGGGGACCTGCGGGGTACACCGATAAACTCATCTTT.

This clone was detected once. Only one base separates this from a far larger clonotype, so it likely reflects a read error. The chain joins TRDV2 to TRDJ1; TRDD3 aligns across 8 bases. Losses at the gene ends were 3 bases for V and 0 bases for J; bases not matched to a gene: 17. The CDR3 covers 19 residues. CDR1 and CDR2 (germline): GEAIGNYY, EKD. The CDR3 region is CACDALSGGPAGYTDKLIF. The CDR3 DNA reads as TGTGCCTGTGACGCCTTATCTGGGGGACCTGCGGGGTACACCGATAAACTCATCTTT.

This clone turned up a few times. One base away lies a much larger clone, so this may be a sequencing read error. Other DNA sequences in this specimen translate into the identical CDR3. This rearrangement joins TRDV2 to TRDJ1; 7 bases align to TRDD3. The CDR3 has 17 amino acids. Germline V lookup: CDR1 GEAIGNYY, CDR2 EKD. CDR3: CACDTMVLGTYTDKLIF. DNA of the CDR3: TGTGCCTGTGACACAATGGTACTGGGGACGTACACTGATAAACTCATCTTT.

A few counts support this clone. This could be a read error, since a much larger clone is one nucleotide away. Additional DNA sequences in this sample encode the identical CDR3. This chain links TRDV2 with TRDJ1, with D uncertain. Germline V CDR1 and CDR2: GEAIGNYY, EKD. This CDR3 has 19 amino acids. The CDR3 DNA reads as TGTGCCTGTGACCGACTTAACACCGGGGCCCCAAAGAACACTGATAAACTCATCTTT. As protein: CACDRLNTGAPKNTDKLIF.

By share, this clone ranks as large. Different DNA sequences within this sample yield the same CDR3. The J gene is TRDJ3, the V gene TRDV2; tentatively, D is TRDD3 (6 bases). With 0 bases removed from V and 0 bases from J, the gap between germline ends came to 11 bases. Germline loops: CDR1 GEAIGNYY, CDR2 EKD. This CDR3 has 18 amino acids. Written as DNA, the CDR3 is TGTGCCTGTGACACCGCTGGGGAAAGCTCCTGGGACACCCGACAGATGTTTTTC. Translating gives CACDTAGESSWDTRQMFF.

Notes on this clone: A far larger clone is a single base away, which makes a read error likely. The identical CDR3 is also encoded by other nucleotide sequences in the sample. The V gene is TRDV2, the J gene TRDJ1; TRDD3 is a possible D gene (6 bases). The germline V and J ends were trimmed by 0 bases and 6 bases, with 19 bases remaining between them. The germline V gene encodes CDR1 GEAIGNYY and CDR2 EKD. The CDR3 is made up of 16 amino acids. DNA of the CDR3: TGTGCCTGTGACACCCTTGGCTGGGGCCAACTTAATAAACTCATCTTT. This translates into CACDTLGWGQLNKLIF.

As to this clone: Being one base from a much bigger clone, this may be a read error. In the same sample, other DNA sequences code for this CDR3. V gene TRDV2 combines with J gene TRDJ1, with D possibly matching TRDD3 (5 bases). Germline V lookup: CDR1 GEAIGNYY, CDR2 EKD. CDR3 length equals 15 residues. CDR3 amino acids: CACDTWGPNTDKLIF. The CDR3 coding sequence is TGTGCCTGTGACACCTGGGGCCCAAACACTGATAAACTCATCTTT.

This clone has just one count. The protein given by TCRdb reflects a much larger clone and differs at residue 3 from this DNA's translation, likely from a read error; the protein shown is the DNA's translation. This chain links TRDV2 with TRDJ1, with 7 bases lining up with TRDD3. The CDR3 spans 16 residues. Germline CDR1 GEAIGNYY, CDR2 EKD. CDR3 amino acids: CARDTLGWGQLNKLIF. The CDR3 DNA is TGTGCCCGTGACACCCTTGGCTGGGGGCAACTTAATAAACTCATCTTT.

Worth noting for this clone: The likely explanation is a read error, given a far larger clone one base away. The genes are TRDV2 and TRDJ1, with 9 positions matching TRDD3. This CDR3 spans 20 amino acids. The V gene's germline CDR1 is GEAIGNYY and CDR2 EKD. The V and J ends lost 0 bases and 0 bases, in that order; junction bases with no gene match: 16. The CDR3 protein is CACDTVQATGGATYTDKLIF. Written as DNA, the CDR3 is TGTGCCTGTGACACCGTCCAGGCTACTGGGGGAGCTACCTACACCGATAAACTCATCTTT.

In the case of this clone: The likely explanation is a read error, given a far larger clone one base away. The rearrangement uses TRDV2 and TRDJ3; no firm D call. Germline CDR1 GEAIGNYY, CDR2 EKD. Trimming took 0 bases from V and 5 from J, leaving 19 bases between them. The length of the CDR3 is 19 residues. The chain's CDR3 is CACDTVMEATRGDTRQMFF. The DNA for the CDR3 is TGTGCCTGTGACACCGTCATGGAGGCTACTCGAGGGGACACCCGACAGATGTTTTTC.

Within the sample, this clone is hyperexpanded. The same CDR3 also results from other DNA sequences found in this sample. CDR3 in amino acids: CACDTVVLGDSSTNTDKLIF. For the CDR3, the DNA is TGTGCCTGTGACACCGTCGTACTGGGGGACTCTTCCACTAACACCGATAAACTCATCTTT. J is TRDJ1 and V is TRDV2, with 9 bases aligning to TRDD3. J was trimmed by 0 bases and V by 0 bases; bases with no gene match: 16. The CDR3 is 20 residues long. Per the germline V gene, CDR1 is GEAIGNYY and CDR2 is EKD.

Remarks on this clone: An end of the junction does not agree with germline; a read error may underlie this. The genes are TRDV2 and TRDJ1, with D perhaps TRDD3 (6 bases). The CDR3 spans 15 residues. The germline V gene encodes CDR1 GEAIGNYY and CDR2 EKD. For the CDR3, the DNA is TGTGCATGTGACACCTGGGGCACAAACACCGATAAACTCATCTTT. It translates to CACDTWGTNTDKLIF.

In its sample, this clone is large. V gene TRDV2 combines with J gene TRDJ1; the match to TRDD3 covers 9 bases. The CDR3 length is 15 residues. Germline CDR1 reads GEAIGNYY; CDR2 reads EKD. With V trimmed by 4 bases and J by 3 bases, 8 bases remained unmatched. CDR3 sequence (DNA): TGTGCCTGTGATACCGTGGGGGGGATACCCGATAAACTCATCTTT. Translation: CACDTVGGIPDKLIF.

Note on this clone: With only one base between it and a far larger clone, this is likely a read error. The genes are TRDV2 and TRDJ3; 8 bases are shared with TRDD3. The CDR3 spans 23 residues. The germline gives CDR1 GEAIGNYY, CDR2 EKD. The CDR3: CARDTLDTGGPLPPSWDTRQMFF. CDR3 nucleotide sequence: TGTGCCCGTGACACCCTCGATACTGGGGGTCCCCTACCCCCCTCCTGGGACACCCGACAGATGTTTTTC.

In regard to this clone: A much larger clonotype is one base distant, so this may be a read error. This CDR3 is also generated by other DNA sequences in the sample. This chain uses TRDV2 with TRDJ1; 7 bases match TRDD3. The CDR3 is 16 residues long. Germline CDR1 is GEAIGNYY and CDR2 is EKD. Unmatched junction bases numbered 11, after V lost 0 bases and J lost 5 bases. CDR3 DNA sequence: TGTGCCTGTGACACCGTCTGGGATACTGGGGCTGATAAACTCATCTTT. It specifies CACDTVWDTGADKLIF.